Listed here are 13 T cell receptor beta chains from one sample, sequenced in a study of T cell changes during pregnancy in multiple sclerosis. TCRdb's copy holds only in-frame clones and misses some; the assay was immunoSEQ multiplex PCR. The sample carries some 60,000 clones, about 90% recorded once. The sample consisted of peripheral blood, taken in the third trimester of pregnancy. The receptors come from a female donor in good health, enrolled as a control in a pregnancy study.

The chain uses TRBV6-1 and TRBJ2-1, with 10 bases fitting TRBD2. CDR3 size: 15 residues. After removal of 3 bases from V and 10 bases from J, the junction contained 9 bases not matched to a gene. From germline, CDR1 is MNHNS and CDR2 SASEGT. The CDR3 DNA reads TGTGCCAGCAGTGATCGAGCGGGAGGGCCCGGGGAGCAGTTCTTC. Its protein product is CASSDRAGGPGEQFF.

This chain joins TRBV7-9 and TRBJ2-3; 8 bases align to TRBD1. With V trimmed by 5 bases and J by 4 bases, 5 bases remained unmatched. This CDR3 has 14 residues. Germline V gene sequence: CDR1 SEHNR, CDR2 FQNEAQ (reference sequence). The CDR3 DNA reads TGTGCCAGCAGCCCTGACAGGGGACCAGATACGCAGTATTTT. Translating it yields CASSPDRGPDTQYF. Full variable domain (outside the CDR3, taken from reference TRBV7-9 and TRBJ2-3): DTGVSQNPRHKITKRGQNVTFRCDPISEHNRLYWYRQTLGQGPEFLTYFQNEAQLEKSRLLSDRFSAERPKGSFSTLEIQRTEQGDSAMYLCASSPDRGPDTQYFGPGTRLTVL.

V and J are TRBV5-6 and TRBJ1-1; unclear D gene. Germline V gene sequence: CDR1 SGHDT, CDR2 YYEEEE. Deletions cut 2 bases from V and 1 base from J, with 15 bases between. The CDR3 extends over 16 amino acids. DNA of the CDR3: TGTGCCAGCAGCTTCCTCCTCACACCAGAGAACACTGAAGCTTTCTTT. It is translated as CASSFLLTPENTEAFF.

The CDR3 loop reads CASSLSGGSNYGYTF. As DNA, the CDR3 is TGTGCCAGCAGCTTAAGTGGGGGGAGTAACTATGGCTACACCTTC. V gene TRBV7-6 combines with J gene TRBJ1-2; possibly TRBD1 for D (5 bases). The V gene lost 2 bases and the J gene lost 1 base, with 11 bases spanning the gap. The CDR3 is made up of 15 amino acids. CDR1 and CDR2 (germline): SGHVS, FNYEAQ.

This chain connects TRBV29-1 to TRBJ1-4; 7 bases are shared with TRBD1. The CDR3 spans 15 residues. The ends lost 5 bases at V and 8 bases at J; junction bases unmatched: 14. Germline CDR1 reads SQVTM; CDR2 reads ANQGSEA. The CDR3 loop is CSVQLQGDAGEKLFF. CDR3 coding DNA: TGCAGCGTTCAGCTTCAGGGGGACGCCGGCGAAAAACTGTTTTTT. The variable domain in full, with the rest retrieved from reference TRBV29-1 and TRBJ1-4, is SAVISQKPSRDICQRGTSLTIQCQVDSQVTMMFWYRQQPGQSLTLIATANQGSEATYESGFVIDKFPISRPNLTFSTLTVSNMSPEDSSIYLCSVQLQGDAGEKLFFGSGTQLSVL.

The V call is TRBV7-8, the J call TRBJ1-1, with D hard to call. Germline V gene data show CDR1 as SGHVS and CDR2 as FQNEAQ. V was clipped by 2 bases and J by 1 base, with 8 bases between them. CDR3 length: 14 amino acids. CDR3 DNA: TGTGCCAGCAGCTTAATGCAGGCGAACACTGAAGCTTTCTTT. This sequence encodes CASSLMQANTEAFF.

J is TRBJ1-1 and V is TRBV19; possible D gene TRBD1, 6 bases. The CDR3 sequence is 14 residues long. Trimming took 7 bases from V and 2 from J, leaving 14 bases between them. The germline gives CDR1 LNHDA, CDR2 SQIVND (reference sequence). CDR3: CASILDSKNTEAFF. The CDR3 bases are TGTGCCAGTATTCTGGACAGTAAAAACACTGAAGCTTTCTTT.

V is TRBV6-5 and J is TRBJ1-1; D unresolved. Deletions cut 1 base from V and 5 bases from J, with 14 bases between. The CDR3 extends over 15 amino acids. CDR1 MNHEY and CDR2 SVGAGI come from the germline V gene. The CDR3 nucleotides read TGTGCCAGCAGTTACTGGAGGGAGAGGGCGACTGAAGCTTTCTTT. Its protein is CASSYWRERATEAFF.

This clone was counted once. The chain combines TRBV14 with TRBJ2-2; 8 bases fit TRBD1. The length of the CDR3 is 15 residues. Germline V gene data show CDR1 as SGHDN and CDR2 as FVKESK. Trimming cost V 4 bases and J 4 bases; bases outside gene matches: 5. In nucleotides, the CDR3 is TGTGCCAGCAGCCTGGACAGGGAAGGCACCGGGGAGCTGTTTTTT. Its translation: CASSLDREGTGELFF.

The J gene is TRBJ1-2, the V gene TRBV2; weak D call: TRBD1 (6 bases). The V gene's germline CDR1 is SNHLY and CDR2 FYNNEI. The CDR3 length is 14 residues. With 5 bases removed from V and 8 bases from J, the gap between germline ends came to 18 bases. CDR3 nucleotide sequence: TGTGCCAGCAGTTCTTATCAGGGGTCGCGCGGCTACACCTTC. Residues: CASSSYQGSRGYTF.

In DNA, the CDR3 is TGTGCCAGCAGCGTGGGACAGGGGATCGGAGAGCAGTACTTC. It encodes CASSVGQGIGEQYF. The V call is TRBV9, the J call TRBJ2-7, with 10 bases matching TRBD1. CDR3 length: 14 residues. The junction had 6 bases not matched to a gene; V was cut back by 2 bases and J by 7 bases. Germline loops: CDR1 SGDLS, CDR2 YYNGEE.

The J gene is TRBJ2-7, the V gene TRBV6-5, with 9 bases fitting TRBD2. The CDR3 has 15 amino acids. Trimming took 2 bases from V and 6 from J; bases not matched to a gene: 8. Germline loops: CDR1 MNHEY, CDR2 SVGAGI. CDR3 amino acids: CASSYGPAGGAEQYF. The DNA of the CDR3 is TGTGCCAGCAGTTACGGTCCAGCGGGGGGTGCCGAGCAGTACTTC.

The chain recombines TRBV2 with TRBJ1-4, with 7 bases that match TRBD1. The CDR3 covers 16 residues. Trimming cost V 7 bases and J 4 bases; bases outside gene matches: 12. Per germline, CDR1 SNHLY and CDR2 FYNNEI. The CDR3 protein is CASTVQTGLVNEKLFF. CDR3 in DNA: TGTGCCAGCACTGTACAGACAGGGCTCGTTAATGAAAAACTGTTTTTT.